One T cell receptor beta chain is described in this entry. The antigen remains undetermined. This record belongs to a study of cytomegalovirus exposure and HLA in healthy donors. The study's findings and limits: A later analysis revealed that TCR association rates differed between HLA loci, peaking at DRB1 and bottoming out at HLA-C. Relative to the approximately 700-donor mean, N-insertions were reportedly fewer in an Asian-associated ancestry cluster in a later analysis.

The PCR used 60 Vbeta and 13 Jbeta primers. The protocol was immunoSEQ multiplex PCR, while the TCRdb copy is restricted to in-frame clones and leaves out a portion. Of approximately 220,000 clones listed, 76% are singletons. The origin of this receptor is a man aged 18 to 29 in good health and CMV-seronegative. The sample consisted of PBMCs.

CDR3: CAWSVQDGTEAFF. The DNA for the CDR3 is TGTGCCTGGAGTGTCCAGGATGGGACTGAAGCTTTCTTT. The chain joins TRBV30 to TRBJ1-1; D unclear. The germline V gene encodes CDR1 GTSNPN and CDR2 SVGIG (reference sequence). The germline V and J ends were trimmed by 0 bases and 5 bases, with 10 bases remaining between them. This CDR3 comprises 13 residues.